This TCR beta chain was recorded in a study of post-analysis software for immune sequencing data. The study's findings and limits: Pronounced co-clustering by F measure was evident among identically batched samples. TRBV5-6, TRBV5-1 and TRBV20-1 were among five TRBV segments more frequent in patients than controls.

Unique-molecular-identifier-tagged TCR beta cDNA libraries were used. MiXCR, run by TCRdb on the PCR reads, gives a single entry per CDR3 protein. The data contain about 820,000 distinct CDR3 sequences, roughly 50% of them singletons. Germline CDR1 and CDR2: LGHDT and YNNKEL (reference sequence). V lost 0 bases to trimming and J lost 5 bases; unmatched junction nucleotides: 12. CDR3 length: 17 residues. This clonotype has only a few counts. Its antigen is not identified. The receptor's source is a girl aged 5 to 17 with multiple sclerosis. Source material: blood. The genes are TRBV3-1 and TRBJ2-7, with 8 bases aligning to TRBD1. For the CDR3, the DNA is TGTGCCAGCAGCCAAGATCCCCCCGGGACAGGTTTCCACGAGCAGTACTTC. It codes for CASSQDPPGTGFHEQYF.